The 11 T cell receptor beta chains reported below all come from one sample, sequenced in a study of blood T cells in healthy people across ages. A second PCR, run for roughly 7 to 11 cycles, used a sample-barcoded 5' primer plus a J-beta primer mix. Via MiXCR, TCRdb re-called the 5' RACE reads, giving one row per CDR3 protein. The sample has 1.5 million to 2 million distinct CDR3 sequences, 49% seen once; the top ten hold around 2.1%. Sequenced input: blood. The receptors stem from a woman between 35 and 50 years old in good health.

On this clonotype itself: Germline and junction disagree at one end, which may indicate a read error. DNA for the CDR3: TGTCCCAGCAGCTTAAATGTGCGGCTCTCCTTAACGCAGTATTTT. Translating gives CPSSLNVRLSLTQYF. The chain couples TRBV11-2 to TRBJ2-3; D ambiguous. CDR3 length: 15 residues. Germline CDR1 SGHAT, CDR2 FQNNGV.

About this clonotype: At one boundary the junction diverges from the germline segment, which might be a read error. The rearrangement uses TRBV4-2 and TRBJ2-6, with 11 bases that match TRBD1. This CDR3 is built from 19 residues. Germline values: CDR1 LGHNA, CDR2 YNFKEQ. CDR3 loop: CASSQDGTGGIAGASVLTF. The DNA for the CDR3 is TGTGCCAGCAGCCAAGATGGGACAGGGGGTATCGCTGGGGCCAGCGTCCTGACTTTC.

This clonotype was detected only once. The CDR3 loop is CASSEPRGLLTNSPLHF. The DNA for the CDR3 is TGTGCCAGCAGCGAACCCAGGGGACTACTGACTAATTCACCCCTCCACTTT. The genes are TRBV5-6 and TRBJ1-6; possibly TRBD1 for D (6 bases). The germline V gene has CDR1 SGHDT and CDR2 YYEEEE. Trimming removed 4 bases from V and 6 bases from J, with 20 bases in between. This CDR3 is built from 17 residues.

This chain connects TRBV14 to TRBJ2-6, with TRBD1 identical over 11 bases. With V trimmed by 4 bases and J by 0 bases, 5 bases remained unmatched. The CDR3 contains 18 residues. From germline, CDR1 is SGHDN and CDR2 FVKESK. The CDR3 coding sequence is TGTGCCAGCAGCCCGAGGACAGGGGGCATCTCTGGGGCCAACGTCCTGACTTTC. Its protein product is CASSPRTGGISGANVLTF.

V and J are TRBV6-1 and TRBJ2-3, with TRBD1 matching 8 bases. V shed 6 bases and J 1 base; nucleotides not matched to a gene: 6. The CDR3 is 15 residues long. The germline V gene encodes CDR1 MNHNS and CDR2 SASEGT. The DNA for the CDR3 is TGTGCCAGCAGGGCGACAGGGGACCGCACAGATACGCAGTATTTT. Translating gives CASRATGDRTDTQYF.

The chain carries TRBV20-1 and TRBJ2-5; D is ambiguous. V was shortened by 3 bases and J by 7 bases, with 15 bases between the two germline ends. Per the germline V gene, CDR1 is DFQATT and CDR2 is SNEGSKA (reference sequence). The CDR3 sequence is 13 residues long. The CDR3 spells CSASRTEVLTQYF. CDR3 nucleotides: TGCAGTGCTAGTAGGACCGAGGTTCTGACCCAGTACTTC.

The CDR3: CASRDIKGGNNSPLHF. CDR3 DNA: TGCGCCAGCCGCGACATAAAGGGAGGAAATAATTCACCCCTCCACTTT. This chain joins TRBV5-1 and TRBJ1-6; D remains ambiguous. The V gene lost 7 bases and the J gene lost 5 bases, with 19 bases spanning the gap. CDR1 and CDR2 from the germline V gene are SGHRS and YFSETQ. The CDR3 extends over 16 amino acids.

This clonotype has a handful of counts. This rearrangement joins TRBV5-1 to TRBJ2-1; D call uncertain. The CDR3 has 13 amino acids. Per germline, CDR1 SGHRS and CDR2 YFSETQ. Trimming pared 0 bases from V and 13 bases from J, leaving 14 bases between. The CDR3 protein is CASSLGSGLEQFF. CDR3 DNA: TGCGCCAGCAGCTTGGGCAGTGGTCTGGAACAGTTCTTC.

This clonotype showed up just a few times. The CDR3 DNA reads as TGCAGTGCTAGAGGGTTGGGGCCCTACGAGCAGTACTTC. Its translation: CSARGLGPYEQYF. The J gene is TRBJ2-7, the V gene TRBV20-1; TRBD1 might be the D (5 bases). Trimming stripped 1 base from V and 2 bases from J, with 9 bases between. The CDR3 spans 13 residues. The germline gives CDR1 DFQATT, CDR2 SNEGSKA (reference sequence).

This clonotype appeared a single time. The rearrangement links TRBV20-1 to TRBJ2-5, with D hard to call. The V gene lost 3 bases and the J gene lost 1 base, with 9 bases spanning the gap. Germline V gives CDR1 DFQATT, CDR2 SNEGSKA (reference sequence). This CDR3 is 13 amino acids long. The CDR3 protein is CSASGRIQETQYF. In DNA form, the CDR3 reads TGCAGTGCTAGTGGCAGGATCCAAGAGACCCAGTACTTC.

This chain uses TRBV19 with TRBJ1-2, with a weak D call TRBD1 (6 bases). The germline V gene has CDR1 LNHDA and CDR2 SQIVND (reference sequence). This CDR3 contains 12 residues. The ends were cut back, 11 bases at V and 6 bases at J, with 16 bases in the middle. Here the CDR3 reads CARLTGVNGYTF. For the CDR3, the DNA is TGTGCCCGTCTGACAGGAGTAAATGGCTACACCTTC.